This T cell receptor beta chain comes out of a study of shared clonotypes between healthy human individuals. As for the study in general: Per-donor plates numbered three CD4 naive, three CD4 memory, two CD8 naive and one CD8 memory.

Naive CD8 isolation took CD45RO-negative cells positively selected for CCR7 and excluded terminally differentiated effector memory CD45RA+ cells. All of the donors resided in Nashville, Tennessee, and each was a Caucasian adult. The J segment lost 3 bases and the V segment lost 8 bases, leaving 3 bases of the junction unmatched. CDR3 length: 14 residues. CDR1 and CDR2 from the germline V gene are LNHNV and YYDKDF (reference sequence). Turning to this clone: As yet, its antigen is unknown.

Sequenced by immunoSEQ multiplex PCR; TCRdb stores in-frame clones only, minus some. The sample shows 1.5 million to 2.5 million clones, 85% to 95% of them seen only once. Findings of the study overall: Researchers sampled blood only, noting tissue repertoires likely differ.

This chain connects TRBV15 to TRBJ2-6; TRBD2 aligns across 8 bases. The sample consisted of naive CD8+ T cells sorted from blood. The clonotype was recovered from a man between 18 and 35 years old in good health. CDR3 nucleotides: TGTGCCACCGGAGCGGGAGTTGGGGCCAACGTCCTGACTTTC. It yields the protein CATGAGVGANVLTF. Full variable domain (outside the CDR3, taken from reference TRBV15 and TRBJ2-6): DAMVIQNPRYQVTQFGKPVTLSCSQTLNHNVMYWYQQKSSQAPKLLFHYYDKDFNNEADTPDNFQSRRPNTSFCFLDIRSPGLGDTAMYLCATGAGVGANVLTFGAGSRLTVL.